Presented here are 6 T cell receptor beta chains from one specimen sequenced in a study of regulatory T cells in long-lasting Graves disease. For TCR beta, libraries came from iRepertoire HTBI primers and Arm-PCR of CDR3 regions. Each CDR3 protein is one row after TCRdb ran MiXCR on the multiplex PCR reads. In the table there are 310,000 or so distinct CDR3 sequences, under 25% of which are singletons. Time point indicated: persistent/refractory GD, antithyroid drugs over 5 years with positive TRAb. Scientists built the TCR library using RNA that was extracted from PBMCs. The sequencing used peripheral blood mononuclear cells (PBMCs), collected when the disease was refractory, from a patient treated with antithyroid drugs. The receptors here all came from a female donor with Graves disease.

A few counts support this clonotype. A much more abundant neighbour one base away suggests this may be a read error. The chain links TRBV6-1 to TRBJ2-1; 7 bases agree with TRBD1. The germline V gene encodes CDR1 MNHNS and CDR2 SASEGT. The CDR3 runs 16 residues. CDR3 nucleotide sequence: TGTGCCAGCGGTGAAGCCGGGACAGCTCCCTACAATGAGCAGTTCTTC. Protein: CASGEAGTAPYNEQFF.

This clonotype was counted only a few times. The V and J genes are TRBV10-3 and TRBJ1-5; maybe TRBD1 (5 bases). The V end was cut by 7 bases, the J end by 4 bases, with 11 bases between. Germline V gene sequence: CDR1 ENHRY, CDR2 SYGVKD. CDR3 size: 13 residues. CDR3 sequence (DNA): TGTGCCATCACGCAGGGTACGAATCAGCCCCAGCATTTT. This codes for CAITQGTNQPQHF.

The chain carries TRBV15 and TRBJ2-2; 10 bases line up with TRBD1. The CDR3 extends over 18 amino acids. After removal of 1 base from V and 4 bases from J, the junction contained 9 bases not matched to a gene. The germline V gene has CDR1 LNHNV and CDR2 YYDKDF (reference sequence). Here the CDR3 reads CATSRGTGGSSATGELFF. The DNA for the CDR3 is TGTGCCACCAGCAGAGGGACAGGGGGAAGCAGTGCCACCGGGGAGCTGTTTTTT.

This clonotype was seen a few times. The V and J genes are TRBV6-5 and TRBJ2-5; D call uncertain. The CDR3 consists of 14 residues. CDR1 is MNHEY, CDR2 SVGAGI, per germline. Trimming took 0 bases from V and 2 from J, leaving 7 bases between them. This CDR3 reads CASSYSARQETQYF. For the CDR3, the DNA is TGTGCCAGCAGTTACTCGGCTAGACAAGAGACCCAGTACTTC.

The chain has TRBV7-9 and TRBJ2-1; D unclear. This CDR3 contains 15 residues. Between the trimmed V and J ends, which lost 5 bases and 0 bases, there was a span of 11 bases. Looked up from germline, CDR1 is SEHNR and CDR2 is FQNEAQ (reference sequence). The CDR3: CASSPTPSSYNEQFF. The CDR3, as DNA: TGTGCCAGCAGCCCGACACCGAGCTCCTACAATGAGCAGTTCTTC. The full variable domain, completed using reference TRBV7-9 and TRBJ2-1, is DTGVSQNPRHKITKRGQNVTFRCDPISEHNRLYWYRQTLGQGPEFLTYFQNEAQLEKSRLLSDRFSAERPKGSFSTLEIQRTEQGDSAMYLCASSPTPSSYNEQFFGPGTRLTVL.

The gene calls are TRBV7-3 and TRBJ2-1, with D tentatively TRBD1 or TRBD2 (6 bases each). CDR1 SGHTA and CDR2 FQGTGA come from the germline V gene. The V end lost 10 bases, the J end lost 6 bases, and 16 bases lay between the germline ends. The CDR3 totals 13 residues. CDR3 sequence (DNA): TGTGCCACCGATTATAGGGGGGTCAATGAGCAGTTCTTC. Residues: CATDYRGVNEQFF.